The 8 T cell receptor beta chains below were found in one sample sequenced in a study of blood T cell repertoires in COVID-19. Libraries were prepared by immunoSEQ multiplex PCR; TCRdb keeps only in-frame clonotypes and omits some of them. The sample carries fewer than 350,000 clones, approximately 91% recorded once. Specimen: PBMCs or T cells enriched from blood (not recorded which). The receptors shown here come from a woman aged 40 to 50 with acute COVID-19.

The chain employs TRBV24-1 and TRBJ2-5, with D tentatively TRBD2 (5 bases). The germline V gene has CDR1 KGHDR and CDR2 SFDVKD. This CDR3 spans 15 amino acids. Trimming removed 10 bases from V and 0 bases from J, with 17 bases in between. The CDR3 sequence: CATAPGWTDQETQYF. The CDR3 DNA reads as TGTGCCACTGCGCCCGGTTGGACTGACCAAGAGACCCAGTACTTC.

The rearrangement links TRBV7-9 to TRBJ2-2; D may be TRBD2 (7 bases). This CDR3 contains 16 residues. The germline CDR1 and CDR2 sequences are SEHNR and FQNEAQ (reference sequence). Trimming cost V 2 bases and J 2 bases, with 12 bases left between them. The CDR3 DNA is TGTGCCAGCAGCTTAAAAGCGGGACATAACACCGGGGAGCTGTTTTTT. As protein: CASSLKAGHNTGELFF.

This chain joins TRBV5-4 and TRBJ2-7, with TRBD1 matching 9 bases. Looked up from germline, CDR1 is SGHNT and CDR2 is YYREEE (reference sequence). The CDR3 is made up of 15 amino acids. The J segment lost 3 bases and the V segment lost 4 bases, leaving 8 bases of the junction unmatched. The CDR3, as DNA: TGTGCCAGCAGCCCAGGGACAGGGAAATTCTACGAGCAGTACTTC. This gives the protein CASSPGTGKFYEQYF.

This clone was seen once. The V call is TRBV11-2, the J call TRBJ2-7; 7 bases are a match to TRBD2. The germline V gene has CDR1 SGHAT and CDR2 FQNNGV. The V and J ends lost 2 bases and 6 bases, in that order; junction bases with no gene match: 7. The CDR3 loop spans 14 amino acids. This CDR3 is CASSLSAGLTEQYF. The CDR3 bases are TGTGCCAGCAGCTTATCAGCGGGATTAACCGAGCAGTACTTC.

The V call is TRBV11-2, the J call TRBJ2-1; 12 bases are a match to TRBD2. Germline values: CDR1 SGHAT, CDR2 FQNNGV. With 5 bases clipped from V and 4 bases from J, the junction kept 6 bases outside the gene matches. CDR3 length equals 16 residues. CDR3 in DNA: TGTGCCAGCAGCCACCTGACTAGCGGGAGATACAATGAGCAGTTCTTC. As protein: CASSHLTSGRYNEQFF.

The count of this clone is one. The DNA of the CDR3 is TGTGCCAGCAGCGTAGATGGCGGAGCCTACGAGCAGTACTTC. Residues: CASSVDGGAYEQYF. The gene calls are TRBV9 and TRBJ2-7; D is undetermined. The CDR3 is 14 amino acids. CDR1 is SGDLS, CDR2 YYNGEE, per germline. V dropped 0 bases and J dropped 2 bases, with 9 bases sitting between them.

V is TRBV12-3 or TRBV12-4 and J is TRBJ1-2; D unclear. The V and J ends lost 6 bases and 4 bases respectively, with 9 bases between them. CDR3 length: 12 amino acids. The CDR3 protein is CASSTVVYGYTF. The CDR3 DNA reads TGTGCCAGCAGCACAGTTGTCTATGGCTACACCTTC.

This chain uses TRBV15 with TRBJ2-3; D is unresolved. The V gene lost 4 bases and the J gene lost 2 bases, with 7 bases spanning the gap. From germline, CDR1 is LNHNV and CDR2 YYDKDF (reference sequence). The length of the CDR3 is 13 residues. The CDR3 here is CATSKRVTDTQYF. DNA for the CDR3: TGTGCCACCAGCAAACGGGTCACAGATACGCAGTATTTT.